This T cell receptor (beta chain) was obtained from a study of shared clonotypes between healthy human individuals. General study results and limits: Across a handful of donors, naive CD4 shared around 5.3%, naive CD8 over 3%, memory CD4 roughly 2.5%, memory CD8 0.4% to 0.5%. Memory subsets generally showed lower estimated richness than naive subsets.

This clone has only one observation. Its antigen is still unknown. Assay: immunoSEQ multiplex PCR; the TCRdb copy retains only in-frame clones and omits some. The sample shows roughly 1,500,000 clones, under 99% of them seen only once. HIV-negative, healthy adults without recent acute infections or vaccinations were the donors. Division of CD4+ cells produced a CD45RA+ naive subset and a CD45RA-negative memory subset. The clonotype was recovered from a man younger than 45 in good health. Sample: naive CD4+ T cells sorted from blood. Subset given: CD45RA+ positively selected.

The CDR3 sequence is CASSMVGRVNYGYTF. The CDR3 bases are TGTGCCAGTAGTATGGTCGGCAGGGTGAACTATGGCTACACCTTC. The chain joins TRBV19 to TRBJ1-2, with a tentative D call TRBD1 (5 bases). Trimming removed 3 bases at V and 2 bases at J, with 13 bases between. The germline gives CDR1 LNHDA, CDR2 SQIVND (reference sequence). This CDR3 is 15 amino acids long.